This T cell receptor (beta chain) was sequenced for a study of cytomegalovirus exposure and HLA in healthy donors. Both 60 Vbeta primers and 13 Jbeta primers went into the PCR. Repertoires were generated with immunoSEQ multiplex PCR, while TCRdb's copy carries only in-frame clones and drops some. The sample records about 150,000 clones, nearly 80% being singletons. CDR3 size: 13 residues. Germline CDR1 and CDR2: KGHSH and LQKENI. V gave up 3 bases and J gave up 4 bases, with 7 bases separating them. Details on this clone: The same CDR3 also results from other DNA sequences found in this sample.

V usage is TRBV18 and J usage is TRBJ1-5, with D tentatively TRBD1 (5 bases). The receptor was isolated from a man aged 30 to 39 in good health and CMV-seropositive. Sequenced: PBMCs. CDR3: CASSPGGNQPQHF. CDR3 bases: TGTGCCAGCTCACCGGGGGGGAATCAGCCCCAGCATTTT.